These 22 T cell receptor beta chains were sequenced from one sample in a study of blood T cells in healthy people across ages. The authors ran a second PCR of 7 to 11 cycles using a sample-barcoded 5' primer and a J-beta primer mix. TCRdb reprocessed the 5' RACE reads via MiXCR and lists one record per CDR3 protein. The data contain roughly 1.7 million distinct CDR3 sequences, about 31% of them singletons. Material: blood. These receptors were taken from a woman aged 25 to 39 in good health.

This clonotype was observed many times. The chain has TRBV4-1 and TRBJ2-1; 7 bases are shared with TRBD2. CDR1 is MGHRA and CDR2 is YSYEKL in the germline V gene. The CDR3 loop spans 12 amino acids. V was clipped by 4 bases and J by 10 bases; unmatched bases: 4. The CDR3 is CASSLQGGEQFF. In DNA, the CDR3 is TGCGCCAGCAGCCTCCAGGGAGGGGAGCAGTTCTTC.

V usage is TRBV5-1 and J usage is TRBJ2-7; a possible D gene is TRBD1 (5 bases). The CDR3 is 13 residues long. Trimming took off 0 bases at V and 5 bases at J, with 9 bases between the two ends. Germline CDR1 is SGHRS and CDR2 is YFSETQ. The CDR3 loop is CASSLDRYNEQYF. CDR3 coding DNA: TGCGCCAGCAGCTTGGACAGGTATAACGAGCAGTACTTC.

A single count supports this clonotype. The chain is built from TRBV13 and TRBJ2-1; unclear D gene. CDR1 and CDR2 from the germline V gene are PRHDT and FYEKMQ (reference sequence). The CDR3 runs to 16 residues. The V gene lost 2 bases and the J gene lost 0 bases, with 11 bases spanning the gap. CDR3 nucleotides: TGTGCCAGCAGCTTACATACTACTCTCTCCTACAATGAGCAGTTCTTC. This translates into CASSLHTTLSYNEQFF.

As regards this clonotype: This may be a read error, as it is one base from a much larger clone. This chain uses TRBV29-1 with TRBJ2-7; TRBD2 matches 7 bases. CDR1 and CDR2 (germline): SQVTM, ANQGSEA. This CDR3 region has 16 residues. The CDR3 region has the DNA TGCAGCGCTGAAATTTGGAGTAGCGGGCTTTCCTACGAGCAGTACTTC. It is translated as CSAEIWSSGLSYEQYF.

V gene TRBV27 combines with J gene TRBJ2-7; D possibly corresponds to TRBD1 (7 bases). This CDR3 contains 14 residues. The germline CDR1 and CDR2 sequences are MNHEY and SMNVEV (reference sequence). V lost 11 bases to trimming and J lost 1 base, with 18 bases between them. The CDR3 DNA reads as TGTGCCTTCGGGGCGGGACAGACATCCTACGAGCAGTACTTC. Protein sequence: CAFGAGQTSYEQYF.

This clonotype was seen only a few times. This chain links TRBV6-2 or TRBV6-3 with TRBJ2-7; 8 bases line up with TRBD1. Trimming at V came to 2 bases and at J to 1 base, leaving 7 bases not matched to a gene. CDR1 MNHEY and CDR2 SVGEGT come from the germline V gene. The CDR3 contains 16 residues. The CDR3 sequence is CASSYALTGASYEQYF. The DNA of the CDR3 is TGTGCCAGCAGTTACGCCCTGACAGGGGCTTCCTACGAGCAGTACTTC.

The chain links TRBV3-1 to TRBJ2-1, with TRBD2 matching over 10 bases. Trimming cost V 1 base and J 9 bases; bases outside gene matches: 15. CDR3 length equals 18 residues. CDR1 LGHDT and CDR2 YNNKEL come from the germline V gene (reference sequence). Here the CDR3 reads CASSQAGRSSGGAGEQFF. CDR3 in DNA: TGTGCCAGCAGCCAAGCTGGGCGTAGCAGCGGGGGGGCAGGTGAGCAGTTCTTC.

The table lists this clonotype with a count of one. V and J are TRBV5-1 and TRBJ2-3; D might be TRBD2 (6 bases). Germline V CDR1 and CDR2: SGHRS, YFSETQ. V was clipped by 0 bases and J by 4 bases, with 18 bases between them. This CDR3 is 17 amino acids long. Written as DNA, the CDR3 is TGCGCCAGCAGCTTGGCCGGCGGGACCAACGGCGCAGATACGCAGTATTTT. This encodes CASSLAGGTNGADTQYF. Drawing the rest from reference TRBV5-1 and TRBJ2-3, the complete variable domain is KAGVTQTPRYLIKTRGQQVTLSCSPISGHRSVSWYQQTPGQGLQFLFEYFSETQRNKGNFPGRFSGRQFSNSRSEMNVSTLELGDSALYLCASSLAGGTNGADTQYFGPGTRLTVL.

The chain combines TRBV12-5 with TRBJ2-3; the match to TRBD1 covers 7 bases. CDR3 length: 16 amino acids. Trimming removed 0 bases from V and 2 bases from J; junction bases left unmatched: 5. CDR1 is LGHNT and CDR2 is FRNRAP in the germline V gene. CDR3 sequence: CASGLVRGTVTDTQYF. DNA for the CDR3: TGTGCTAGTGGTTTGGTACGAGGGACAGTCACAGATACGCAGTATTTT.

This clonotype was detected only a few times. This CDR3 reads CAISDARQAGVETQYF. Here the CDR3 DNA reads TGTGCCATCAGTGACGCACGGCAAGCGGGAGTGGAGACCCAGTACTTC. The chain links TRBV10-3 to TRBJ2-5; TRBD2 matches at 8 bases. The germline CDR1 and CDR2 sequences are ENHRY and SYGVKD. This CDR3 contains 16 residues. The J segment lost 5 bases and the V segment lost 3 bases, leaving 11 bases of the junction unmatched.

The rearrangement joins TRBV20-1 to TRBJ2-1, with 10 bases aligning to TRBD2. The CDR3 sequence is 17 residues long. From germline, CDR1 is DFQATT and CDR2 SNEGSKA (reference sequence). V lost 0 bases, J lost 4 bases, and 9 bases stayed unmatched. CDR3 residues: CSARDPSGGAPYNEQFF. Written as DNA, the CDR3 is TGCAGTGCTAGAGATCCCAGCGGGGGGGCCCCATACAATGAGCAGTTCTTC.

This clonotype was detected ten times or more. This chain uses TRBV18 with TRBJ2-3, with D unresolved. CDR1 is KGHSH, CDR2 LQKENI, per germline. This CDR3 comprises 13 residues. V was trimmed by 1 base and J by 4 bases, leaving 6 bases between them. The CDR3 DNA reads as TGTGCCAGCTCACCACTGGCATCAGATACGCAGTATTTT. It translates to CASSPLASDTQYF.

The chain joins TRBV13 to TRBJ2-2; 7 bases line up with TRBD2. The CDR3 consists of 15 residues. Germline assignment: CDR1 PRHDT and CDR2 FYEKMQ (reference sequence). J gave up 5 bases and V 5 bases, and 8 bases lay outside the gene matches. CDR3 region: CASSRQAGRTGELFF. The DNA for the CDR3 is TGTGCCAGCAGCCGACAAGCGGGACGGACCGGGGAGCTGTTTTTT. The variable domain in full, with the rest retrieved from reference TRBV13 and TRBJ2-2, is AAGVIQSPRHLIKEKRETATLKCYPIPRHDTVYWYQQGPGQDPQFLISFYEKMQSDKGSIPDRFSAQQFSDYHSELNMSSLELGDSALYFCASSRQAGRTGELFFGEGSRLTVL.

The table lists this clonotype with many counts. This chain connects TRBV29-1 to TRBJ2-3; D unclear. Trimming took off 7 bases at V and 2 bases at J, with 7 bases between the two ends. The CDR3 runs 11 residues. Germline V gene sequence: CDR1 SQVTM, CDR2 ANQGSEA. The DNA of the CDR3 is TGCAGCGCCGACCTCACAGATACGCAGTATTTT. Translating it yields CSADLTDTQYF.

The chain employs TRBV6-5 and TRBJ1-2; D gene ambiguous. CDR1 is MNHEY and CDR2 is SVGAGI in the germline V gene. The CDR3 spans 15 residues. The V and J ends lost 0 bases and 4 bases respectively, with 12 bases between them. The CDR3 bases are TGTGCCAGCAGTTACTCGATGGACCTTGGCTATGGCTACACCTTC. Protein sequence: CASSYSMDLGYGYTF.

CDR3 DNA sequence: TGCAGTGCTAGACTTGGAGGGGAGCATGGCTACACCTTC. It codes for CSARLGGEHGYTF. The gene calls are TRBV20-1 and TRBJ1-2; perhaps TRBD1 as D (5 bases). Per the germline V gene, CDR1 is DFQATT and CDR2 is SNEGSKA (reference sequence). The CDR3 is 13 amino acids. Trimming removed 2 bases from V and 6 bases from J, with 13 bases in between.

This clonotype has more than one count but fewer than ten. The V and J genes are TRBV4-2 and TRBJ1-4; possible D gene TRBD1, 6 bases. CDR3 size: 14 residues. Between the trimmed V and J ends, which lost 4 bases and 8 bases, there was a span of 14 bases. The germline V gene has CDR1 LGHNA and CDR2 YNFKEQ. CDR3 nucleotides: TGTGCCAGCAGCCCGAGGGGGTCAGGGGAAAAACTGTTTTTT. It specifies CASSPRGSGEKLFF.

The V and J genes are TRBV20-1 and TRBJ1-5; tentatively, D is TRBD1 (5 bases). Trimming removed 6 bases from V and 2 bases from J, with 14 bases in between. In germline, CDR1 is DFQATT, CDR2 SNEGSKA (reference sequence). The CDR3 spans 14 residues. The CDR3 nucleotides read TGCAGTGCCAAGCGGGGGGTTGGCAATCAGCCCCAGCATTTT. Its protein product is CSAKRGVGNQPQHF.

The chain joins TRBV11-1 to TRBJ1-1; TRBD1 aligns across 8 bases. The CDR3 length is 15 residues. CDR1 and CDR2 from the germline V gene are SGHAT and FQDESV (reference sequence). J gave up 5 bases and V 5 bases, and 10 bases lay outside the gene matches. The CDR3 DNA reads as TGTGCCAGCAGCACTTCTAGGACAGGGAAAACTGAAGCTTTCTTT. Protein: CASSTSRTGKTEAFF.

The chain couples TRBV7-8 to TRBJ2-7; a possible D gene is TRBD1 (5 bases). V was clipped by 3 bases and J by 0 bases, with 12 bases between them. The CDR3 length is 15 residues. The germline gives CDR1 SGHVS, CDR2 FQNEAQ. In DNA form, the CDR3 reads TGTGCCAGCAGCTTTCTGGGGCCTTCCTCCTACGAGCAGTACTTC. As protein: CASSFLGPSSYEQYF.

A note on this clonotype: One junction end does not reproduce the germline sequence, and a read error may be involved. V is TRBV20-1 and J is TRBJ2-5; 10 bases are shared with TRBD2. CDR1 is DFQATT and CDR2 is SNEGSKA in the germline V gene (reference sequence). CDR3 length: 15 amino acids. CDR3 residues: CSARVPSGGAETRYF. DNA of the CDR3: TGCAGTGCTAGAGTGCCTAGCGGGGGCGCGGAGACCCGGTACTTC.

This CDR3 reads CASRRGYGANVLTF. CDR3 nucleotides: TGTGCCAGCAGAAGGGGATATGGGGCCAACGTCCTGACTTTC. V gene TRBV7-2 combines with J gene TRBJ2-6; weak D call: TRBD1 (5 bases). Trimming stripped 6 bases from V and 3 bases from J, with 9 bases between. The germline gives CDR1 SGHTA, CDR2 FQGNSA. This CDR3 region has 14 residues.